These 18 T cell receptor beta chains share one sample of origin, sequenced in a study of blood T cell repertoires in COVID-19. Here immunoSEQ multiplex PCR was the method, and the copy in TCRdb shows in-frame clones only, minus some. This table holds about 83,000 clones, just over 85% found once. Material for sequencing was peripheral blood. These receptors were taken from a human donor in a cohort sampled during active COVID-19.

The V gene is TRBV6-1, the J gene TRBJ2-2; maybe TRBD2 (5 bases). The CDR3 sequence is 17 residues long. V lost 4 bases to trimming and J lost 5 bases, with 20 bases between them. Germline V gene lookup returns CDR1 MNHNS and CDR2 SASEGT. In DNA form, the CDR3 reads TGTGCCAGCAGTGCGCCCCCCGGGAAAGTCGGTACCGGGGAGCTGTTTTTT. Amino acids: CASSAPPGKVGTGELFF.

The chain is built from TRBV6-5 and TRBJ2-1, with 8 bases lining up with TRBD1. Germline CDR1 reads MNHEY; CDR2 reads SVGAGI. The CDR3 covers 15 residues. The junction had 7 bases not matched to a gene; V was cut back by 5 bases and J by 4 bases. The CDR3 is CASSTGGLNYNEQFF. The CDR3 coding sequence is TGTGCCAGCAGTACAGGGGGACTCAATTACAATGAGCAGTTCTTC.

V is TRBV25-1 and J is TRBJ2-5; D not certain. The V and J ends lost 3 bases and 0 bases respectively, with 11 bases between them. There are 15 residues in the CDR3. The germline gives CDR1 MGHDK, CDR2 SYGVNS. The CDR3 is CASSETAVYQETQYF. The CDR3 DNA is TGTGCCAGCAGTGAGACTGCGGTGTACCAAGAGACCCAGTACTTC.

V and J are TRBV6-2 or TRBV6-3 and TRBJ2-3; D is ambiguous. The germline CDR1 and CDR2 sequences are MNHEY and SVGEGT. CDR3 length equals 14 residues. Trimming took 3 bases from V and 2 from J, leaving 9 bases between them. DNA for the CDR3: TGTGCCAGCAGTTATCTTGGCCCCACAGATACGCAGTATTTT. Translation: CASSYLGPTDTQYF.

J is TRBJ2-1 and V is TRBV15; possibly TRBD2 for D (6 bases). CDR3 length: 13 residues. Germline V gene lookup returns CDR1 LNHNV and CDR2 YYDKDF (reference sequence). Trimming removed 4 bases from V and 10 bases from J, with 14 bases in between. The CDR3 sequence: CATSKVEGLEQFF. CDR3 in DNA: TGTGCCACCAGCAAGGTGGAAGGACTAGAGCAGTTCTTC.

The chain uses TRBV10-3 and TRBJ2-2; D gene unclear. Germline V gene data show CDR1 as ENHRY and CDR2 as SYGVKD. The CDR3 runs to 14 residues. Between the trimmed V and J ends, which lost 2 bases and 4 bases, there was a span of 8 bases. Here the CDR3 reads CAISETPSTGELFF. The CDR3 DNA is TGTGCCATCAGTGAGACACCGTCCACCGGGGAGCTGTTTTTT.

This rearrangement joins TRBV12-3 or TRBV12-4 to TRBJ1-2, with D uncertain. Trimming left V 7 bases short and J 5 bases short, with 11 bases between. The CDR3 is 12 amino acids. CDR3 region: CASTPAGYGYTF. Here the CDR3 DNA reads TGTGCCAGCACCCCGGCGGGTTATGGCTACACCTTC.

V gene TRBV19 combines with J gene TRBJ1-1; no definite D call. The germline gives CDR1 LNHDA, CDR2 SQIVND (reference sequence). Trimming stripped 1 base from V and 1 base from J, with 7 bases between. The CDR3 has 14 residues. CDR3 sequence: CASSIGRSNTEAFF. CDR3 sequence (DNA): TGTGCCAGTAGTATAGGCAGGTCGAACACTGAAGCTTTCTTT.

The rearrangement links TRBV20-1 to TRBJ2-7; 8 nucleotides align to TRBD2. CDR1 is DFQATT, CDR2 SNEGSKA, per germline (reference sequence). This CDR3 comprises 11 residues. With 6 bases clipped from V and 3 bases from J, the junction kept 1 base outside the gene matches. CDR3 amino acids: CSARGGYEQYF. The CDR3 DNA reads TGCAGTGCCCGGGGGGGCTACGAGCAGTACTTC.

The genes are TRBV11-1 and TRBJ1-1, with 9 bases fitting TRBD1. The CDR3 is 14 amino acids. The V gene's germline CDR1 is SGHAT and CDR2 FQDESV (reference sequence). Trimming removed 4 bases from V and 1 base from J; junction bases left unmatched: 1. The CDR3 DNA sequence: TGTGCCAGCAGCTGGACAGGGGCGAACACTGAAGCTTTCTTT. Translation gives CASSWTGANTEAFF.

The CDR3 protein is CASSRQGTDEQYF. Written as DNA, the CDR3 is TGTGCCAGCAGCCGACAGGGGACTGACGAGCAGTACTTC. The chain is built from TRBV7-3 and TRBJ2-7; 8 nucleotides agree with TRBD1. The CDR3 spans 13 residues. The V gene end was trimmed by 5 bases and the J gene end by 5 bases; junction bases not matched to a gene: 5. Per the germline V gene, CDR1 is SGHTA and CDR2 is FQGTGA. The entire variable domain, with the rest obtained from reference TRBV7-3 and TRBJ2-7, is as follows: GAGVSQTPSNKVTEKGKYVELRCDPISGHTALYWYRQSLGQGPEFLIYFQGTGAADDSGLPNDRFFAVRPEGSVSTLKIQRTERGDSAVYLCASSRQGTDEQYFGPGTRLTVT.

CDR3 in amino acids: CAVREGWSDTQYF. Here the CDR3 DNA reads TGTGCGGTACGGGAGGGGTGGTCAGATACGCAGTATTTT. The chain recombines TRBV2 with TRBJ2-3; 8 bases agree with TRBD2. CDR3 length: 13 residues. Germline values: CDR1 SNHLY, CDR2 FYNNEI.

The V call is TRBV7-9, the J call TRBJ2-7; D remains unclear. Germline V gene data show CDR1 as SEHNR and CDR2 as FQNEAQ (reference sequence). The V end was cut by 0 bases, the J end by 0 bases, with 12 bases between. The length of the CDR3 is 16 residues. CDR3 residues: CASSLALQESSYEQYF. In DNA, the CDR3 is TGTGCCAGCAGCTTAGCGCTCCAGGAAAGCTCCTACGAGCAGTACTTC.

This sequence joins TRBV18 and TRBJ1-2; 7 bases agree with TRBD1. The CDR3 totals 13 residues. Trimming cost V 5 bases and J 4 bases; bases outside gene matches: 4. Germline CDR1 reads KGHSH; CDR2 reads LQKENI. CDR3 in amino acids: CASSADRTYGYTF. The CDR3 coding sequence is TGTGCCAGCTCAGCGGACAGGACCTATGGCTACACCTTC.

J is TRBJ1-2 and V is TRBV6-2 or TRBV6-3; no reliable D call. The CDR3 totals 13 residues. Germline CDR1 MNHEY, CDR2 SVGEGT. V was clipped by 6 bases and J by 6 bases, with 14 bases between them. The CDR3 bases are TGTGCCAGCAGCCCTCGGGGTGGGGATGGCTACACCTTC. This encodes CASSPRGGDGYTF.

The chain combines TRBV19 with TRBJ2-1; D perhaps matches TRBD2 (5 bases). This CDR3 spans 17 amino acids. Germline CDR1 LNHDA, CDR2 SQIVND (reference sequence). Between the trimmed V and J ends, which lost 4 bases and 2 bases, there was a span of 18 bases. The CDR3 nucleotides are TGTGCCAGTAGTACCACTAGGCGCGAGGGTCCCTACAATGAGCAGTTCTTC. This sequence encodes CASSTTRREGPYNEQFF.

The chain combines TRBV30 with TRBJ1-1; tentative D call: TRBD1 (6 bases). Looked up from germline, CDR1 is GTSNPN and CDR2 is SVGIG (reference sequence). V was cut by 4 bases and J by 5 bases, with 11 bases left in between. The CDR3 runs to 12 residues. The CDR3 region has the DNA TGTGCCTGGAAAAGGGGGTTAACTGAAGCTTTCTTT. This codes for CAWKRGLTEAFF.

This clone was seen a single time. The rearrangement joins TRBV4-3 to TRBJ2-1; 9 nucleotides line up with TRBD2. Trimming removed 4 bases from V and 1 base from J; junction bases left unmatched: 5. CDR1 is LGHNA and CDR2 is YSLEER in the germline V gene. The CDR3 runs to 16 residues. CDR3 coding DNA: TGCGCCAGCAGCCGAGATAGCGGGAGATCCTACAATGAGCAGTTCTTC. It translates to CASSRDSGRSYNEQFF.